Below, 25 T cell receptor beta chains from the same sample are listed, as sequenced in a study of regulatory T cells in long-lasting Graves disease. Arm-PCR of CDR3 regions and iRepertoire HTBI primers were used to build TCR beta libraries. TCRdb re-analysed the multiplex PCR reads in MiXCR, keeping a single row per CDR3 protein. The data hold about 620,000 distinct CDR3 sequences, with under 20% observed a single time. Specified time point: newly diagnosed GD, antithyroid drugs for less than 3 months. There was RNA extracted from PBMCs, and the TCR library was made from it. This sample also appeared in a second study, on T cells in Graves' hyperthyroidism and ophthalmopathy.

The sequencing here drew on peripheral blood mononuclear cells (PBMCs), taken at new diagnosis, from a patient treated with antithyroid drugs. These receptor sequences come from a woman in her thirties with Graves disease.

This clonotype occurred a few times. The chain has TRBV25-1 and TRBJ2-3; no firm D call. The CDR3 loop spans 15 amino acids. Trimming shortened V by 6 bases and J by 2 bases, and 15 bases separated the two germline ends. The germline gives CDR1 MGHDK, CDR2 SYGVNS. DNA of the CDR3: TGTGCCAGCAGAAGACTGTGTTCCCACACAGATACGCAGTATTTT. Translating it yields CASRRLCSHTDTQYF.

Many counts were recorded for this clonotype. The V call is TRBV29-1, the J call TRBJ2-1; 8 bases align to TRBD2. Germline V CDR1 and CDR2: SQVTM, ANQGSEA. The CDR3 spans 14 residues. V was clipped by 8 bases and J by 4 bases; unmatched bases: 10. This CDR3 is CSQSLAGRYNEQFF. In nucleotides, the CDR3 is TGCAGCCAGTCCCTAGCGGGTCGTTACAATGAGCAGTTCTTC.

The J gene is TRBJ1-2, the V gene TRBV29-1, with a weak D call TRBD1 (6 bases). V was clipped by 6 bases and J by 6 bases, with 17 bases between them. This CDR3 is built from 13 residues. The germline V gene has CDR1 SQVTM and CDR2 ANQGSEA. The CDR3 DNA follows: TGCAGCGTACATAAGGCGGGGGGCCATGGCTACACCTTC. This translates into CSVHKAGGHGYTF.

This clonotype has a handful of counts. The V and J genes are TRBV18 and TRBJ2-7; 8 bases match TRBD1. CDR3 size: 14 residues. CDR1 is KGHSH and CDR2 is LQKENI in the germline V gene. The ends lost 4 bases at V and 4 bases at J; junction bases unmatched: 6. The CDR3 nucleotides read TGTGCCAGCTCACAAGGACAGGGAAGGTACGAGCAGTACTTC. It codes for CASSQGQGRYEQYF.

This clonotype was seen a handful of times. The V and J genes are TRBV7-9 and TRBJ2-3, with a weak D call TRBD2 (6 bases). With 1 base removed from V and 3 bases from J, the gap between germline ends came to 11 bases. The CDR3 length is 15 residues. CDR1 is SEHNR, CDR2 FQNEAQ, per germline (reference sequence). The CDR3 DNA reads TGTGCCAGCAGCTTAGGGGGGGTAACAACAGATACGCAGTATTTT. Encoded protein: CASSLGGVTTDTQYF. The full variable domain, rest sourced from reference TRBV7-9 and TRBJ2-3, is DTGVSQNPRHKITKRGQNVTFRCDPISEHNRLYWYRQTLGQGPEFLTYFQNEAQLEKSRLLSDRFSAERPKGSFSTLEIQRTEQGDSAMYLCASSLGGVTTDTQYFGPGTRLTVL.

A few counts support this clonotype. The chain uses TRBV5-1 and TRBJ2-3; D is undetermined. With 6 bases removed from V and 2 bases from J, the gap between germline ends came to 13 bases. Germline assignment: CDR1 SGHRS and CDR2 YFSETQ. The CDR3 totals 14 residues. The CDR3 nucleotides are TGCGCCAGCAATTACCAGAAAGACACAGATACGCAGTATTTT. This translates into CASNYQKDTDTQYF.

This chain's CDR3 is CASSEWSEQYF. CDR3 in DNA: TGTGCCAGCAGCGAATGGTCCGAGCAGTACTTC. This rearrangement joins TRBV6-2 or TRBV6-3 to TRBJ2-7; D uncertain. Trimming shortened V by 6 bases and J by 6 bases, and 9 bases separated the two germline ends. Germline V CDR1 and CDR2: MNHEY, SVGEGT. The CDR3 loop spans 11 amino acids.

The sample holds many counts of this clonotype. The chain combines TRBV2 with TRBJ1-4, with D unresolved. The CDR3 length is 16 residues. Per germline, CDR1 SNHLY and CDR2 FYNNEI. The V end lost 3 bases, the J end lost 7 bases, and 18 bases lay between the germline ends. Here the CDR3 reads CASSDSVPEASEKLFF. CDR3 nucleotides: TGTGCCAGCAGTGATTCTGTCCCGGAGGCGAGTGAAAAACTGTTTTTT.

In DNA form, the CDR3 reads TGTGCCAGCAGTTTAGAGTTCCGTCACAATGAGCAGTTCTTC. Translation gives CASSLEFRHNEQFF. This chain uses TRBV12-3 or TRBV12-4 with TRBJ2-1; no firm D call. The V end lost 1 base, the J end lost 5 bases, and 9 bases lay between the germline ends. The CDR3 consists of 14 residues.

This clonotype was found many times. The chain has TRBV7-2 and TRBJ2-7, with D perhaps matching TRBD1 or TRBD2 (5 bases each). V lost 1 base and J 5 bases, leaving 15 bases between the germline ends. The length of the CDR3 is 15 residues. Germline CDR1 SGHTA, CDR2 FQGNSA. CDR3 sequence: CASSLGAGTYNEQYF. The CDR3 coding sequence is TGTGCCAGCAGCTTAGGAGCAGGGACGTACAACGAGCAGTACTTC. Looking up the rest from reference TRBV7-2 and TRBJ2-7 gives the full variable domain: GAGVSQSPSNKVTEKGKDVELRCDPISGHTALYWYRQSLGQGLEFLIYFQGNSAPDKSGLPSDRFSAERTGGSVSTLTIQRTQQEDSAVYLCASSLGAGTYNEQYFGPGTRLTVT.

This chain links TRBV10-3 with TRBJ2-1; D remains unclear. Trimming removed 4 bases from V and 6 bases from J, with 13 bases in between. The CDR3 loop spans 14 amino acids. In germline, CDR1 is ENHRY, CDR2 SYGVKD. CDR3 in DNA: TGTGCCATCAGTGGCCCCCCTGAGATCAATGAGCAGTTCTTC. It codes for CAISGPPEINEQFF.

The genes are TRBV19 and TRBJ1-1; D is uncertain. The CDR3 spans 12 residues. The germline V and J ends were trimmed by 3 bases and 8 bases, with 10 bases remaining between them. Germline assignment: CDR1 LNHDA and CDR2 SQIVND (reference sequence). CDR3 in DNA: TGTGCCAGTAGTATTGTTCCGGGAGAAGCTTTCTTT. It is translated as CASSIVPGEAFF.

This clonotype was counted many times. J is TRBJ2-3 and V is TRBV27; 8 nucleotides align to TRBD2. The CDR3 runs to 15 residues. Germline trimming cut 7 bases from V and 3 bases from J; bases unmatched to any gene: 9. Germline V CDR1 and CDR2: MNHEY, SMNVEV (reference sequence). In nucleotides, the CDR3 is TGTGCCAGCACCCAAGCGGGAGCGGGGACAGATACGCAGTATTTT. Translated, it gives CASTQAGAGTDTQYF.

This clonotype was picked up many times. The genes are TRBV9 and TRBJ2-2, with D unclear. V shed 0 bases and J shed 5 bases, with 8 bases lying between them. The germline gives CDR1 SGDLS, CDR2 YYNGEE. This CDR3 is built from 14 residues. In nucleotides, the CDR3 is TGTGCCAGCAGCGTAGTGTCCAGTACCGGGGAGCTGTTTTTT. The encoded protein is CASSVVSSTGELFF.

This clonotype was seen ten or more times. The V and J genes are TRBV19 and TRBJ2-1; TRBD2 agrees at 11 bases. CDR1 and CDR2 (germline): LNHDA, SQIVND (reference sequence). The V gene end was trimmed by 6 bases and the J gene end by 4 bases; junction bases not matched to a gene: 5. CDR3 size: 15 residues. The CDR3 protein is CASSLSSGRYNEQFF. CDR3 coding DNA: TGTGCCAGTAGCCTCTCTAGCGGGAGGTACAATGAGCAGTTCTTC. Supplemented by reference TRBV19 and TRBJ2-1, the full variable domain reads DGGITQSPKYLFRKEGQNVTLSCEQNLNHDAMYWYRQDPGQGLRLIYYSQIVNDFQKGDIAEGYSVSREKKESFPLTVTSAQKNPTAFYLCASSLSSGRYNEQFFGPGTRLTVL.

V gene TRBV12-3 or TRBV12-4 combines with J gene TRBJ1-3; D ambiguous. The CDR3 sequence is 15 residues long. V dropped 3 bases and J dropped 0 bases, with 9 bases sitting between them. CDR3 region: CASSFWRSSGNTIYF. The CDR3 DNA sequence: TGTGCCAGCAGTTTCTGGCGAAGCTCTGGAAACACCATATATTTT.

This chain connects TRBV3-1 to TRBJ1-2; 7 nucleotides align to TRBD1. Germline trimming cut 1 base from V and 3 bases from J; bases unmatched to any gene: 5. The CDR3 is 15 residues long. Germline CDR1 is LGHDT and CDR2 is YNNKEL (reference sequence). CDR3 DNA: TGTGCCAGCAGCCAAGTGTGGCAGGGGGACTATGGCTACACCTTC. Its protein product is CASSQVWQGDYGYTF.

This clonotype was seen many times. This chain joins TRBV2 and TRBJ2-3, with D hard to call. This CDR3 has 13 amino acids. Per the germline V gene, CDR1 is SNHLY and CDR2 is FYNNEI. Trimming took 6 bases from V and 2 from J, leaving 9 bases between them. In DNA form, the CDR3 reads TGTGCCAGCAGGGGTGGATTCACAGATACGCAGTATTTT. Residues: CASRGGFTDTQYF.

In its sample, this clonotype was seen many times. The gene calls are TRBV28 and TRBJ2-7, with unresolved D. V lost 4 bases, J lost 5 bases, and 15 bases lay in between. Germline CDR1 reads MDHEN; CDR2 reads SYDVKM. The CDR3 contains 14 residues. CDR3 sequence: CASSSQKGVDEQYF. DNA for the CDR3: TGTGCCAGCAGTTCCCAGAAGGGCGTGGACGAGCAGTACTTC. The whole variable domain, filled in from reference TRBV28 and TRBJ2-7, reads DVKVTQSSRYLVKRTGEKVFLECVQDMDHENMFWYRQDPGLGLRLIYFSYDVKMKEKGDIPEGYSVSREKKERFSLILESASTNQTSMYLCASSSQKGVDEQYFGPGTRLTVT.

The chain employs TRBV5-1 and TRBJ2-3; 7 bases align to TRBD2. J lost 1 base, V lost 5 bases, and 13 bases had no gene match. The CDR3 consists of 17 residues. Germline lookup yields CDR1 SGHRS and CDR2 YFSETQ. As DNA, the CDR3 is TGCGCCAGCAGTGCGGGAGTCGGTAGGGCGGGCACAGATACGCAGTATTTT. It encodes CASSAGVGRAGTDTQYF. The whole variable domain, filled in from reference TRBV5-1 and TRBJ2-3, reads KAGVTQTPRYLIKTRGQQVTLSCSPISGHRSVSWYQQTPGQGLQFLFEYFSETQRNKGNFPGRFSGRQFSNSRSEMNVSTLELGDSALYLCASSAGVGRAGTDTQYFGPGTRLTVL.

This clonotype was detected many times. The rearrangement links TRBV6-1 to TRBJ1-1; 9 bases agree with TRBD1. The V segment lost 6 bases and the J segment 4 bases; nucleotides outside the gene matches: 6. The length of the CDR3 is 14 residues. CDR1 is MNHNS and CDR2 is SASEGT in the germline V gene. In DNA form, the CDR3 reads TGTGCCAGCAGCCGGGGACAGGGATCCACTGAAGCTTTCTTT. It specifies CASSRGQGSTEAFF.

This sequence joins TRBV30 and TRBJ2-3, with D perhaps matching TRBD1 (5 bases). This CDR3 comprises 15 residues. Germline V CDR1 and CDR2: GTSNPN, SVGIG (reference sequence). V shed 7 bases and J shed 0 bases, with 17 bases lying between them. The CDR3 region has the DNA TGTGCCTCCCCTCTTAGGGGATCTAGCACAGATACGCAGTATTTT. It is translated as CASPLRGSSTDTQYF.

In its sample, this clonotype was seen many times. This chain connects TRBV29-1 to TRBJ2-2, with D possibly matching TRBD2 (5 bases). The V end was cut by 4 bases, the J end by 7 bases, with 7 bases between. CDR1 and CDR2 (germline): SQVTM, ANQGSEA. The CDR3 is 11 amino acids. As DNA, the CDR3 is TGCAGCGTTGGAGGGTACGGGGAGCTGTTTTTT. Encoded protein: CSVGGYGELFF.

This clonotype was seen ten or more times. J is TRBJ2-5 and V is TRBV6-2 or TRBV6-3, with TRBD1 matching over 10 bases. The V gene's germline CDR1 is MNHEY and CDR2 SVGEGT. This CDR3 is built from 13 residues. After removal of 4 bases from V and 4 bases from J, the junction contained 0 bases not matched to a gene. The CDR3 loop is CASSWTGGETQYF. CDR3 bases: TGTGCCAGCAGTTGGACAGGGGGAGAGACCCAGTACTTC.

This clonotype was detected many times. This CDR3 reads CATSDDRVAEAFF. CDR3 in DNA: TGTGCCACCAGTGACGACAGGGTCGCTGAAGCTTTCTTT. The chain has TRBV24-1 and TRBJ1-1; 7 bases match TRBD1. V was clipped by 4 bases and J by 6 bases; unmatched bases: 4. The germline V gene has CDR1 KGHDR and CDR2 SFDVKD. The CDR3 covers 13 residues.